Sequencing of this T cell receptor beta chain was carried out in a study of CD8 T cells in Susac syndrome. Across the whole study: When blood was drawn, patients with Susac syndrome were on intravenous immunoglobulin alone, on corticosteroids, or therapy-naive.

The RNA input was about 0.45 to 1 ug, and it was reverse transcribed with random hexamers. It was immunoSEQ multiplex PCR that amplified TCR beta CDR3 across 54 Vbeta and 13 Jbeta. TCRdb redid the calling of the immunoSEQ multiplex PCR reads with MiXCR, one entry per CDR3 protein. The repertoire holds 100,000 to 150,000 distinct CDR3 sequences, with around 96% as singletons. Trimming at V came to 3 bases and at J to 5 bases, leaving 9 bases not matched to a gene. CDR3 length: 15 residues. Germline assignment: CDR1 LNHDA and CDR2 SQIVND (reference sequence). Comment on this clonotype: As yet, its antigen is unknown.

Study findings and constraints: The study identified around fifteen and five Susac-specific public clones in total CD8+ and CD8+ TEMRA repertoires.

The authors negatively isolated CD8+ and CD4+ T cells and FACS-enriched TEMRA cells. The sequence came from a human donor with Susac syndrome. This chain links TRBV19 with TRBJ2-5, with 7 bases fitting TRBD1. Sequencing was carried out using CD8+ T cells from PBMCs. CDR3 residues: CASSISGQLGETQYF. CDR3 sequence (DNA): TGTGCCAGTAGTATTTCGGGACAGTTGGGGGAGACCCAGTACTTC.